These 11 T cell receptor beta chains originate from one sample sequenced in a study of human T cells and chemical hapten exposure. Each CDR3 protein is one row after TCRdb ran MiXCR on the 5' RACE reads. The sample carries around 82,000 distinct CDR3 sequences, roughly 7.7% recorded once. Total RNA was isolated from whole blood that had not been fractionated. The receptor source for this set is a male donor in good health.

This clonotype was counted at least ten times. V is TRBV29-1 and J is TRBJ2-3, with 11 nucleotides matching TRBD2. The CDR3 runs 17 residues. V lost 1 base to trimming and J lost 2 bases; unmatched junction nucleotides: 8. Germline V gene data show CDR1 as SQVTM and CDR2 as ANQGSEA. CDR3 in amino acids: CSVEGGLAVAYTDTQYF. CDR3 coding DNA: TGCAGCGTTGAAGGGGGACTAGCGGTGGCTTACACAGATACGCAGTATTTT.

This clonotype was recorded a few times. The V gene is TRBV25-1, the J gene TRBJ2-7; D might be TRBD1 (6 bases). Trimming removed 4 bases at V and 4 bases at J, with 8 bases between. Germline CDR1 MGHDK, CDR2 SYGVNS. The CDR3 spans 12 residues. This CDR3 is CASSVQGYEQYF. In DNA, the CDR3 is TGTGCCAGCAGTGTTCAGGGGTACGAGCAGTACTTC.

This clonotype was seen only a few times. The chain uses TRBV7-2 and TRBJ1-4; 10 nucleotides agree with TRBD1. Germline V lookup: CDR1 SGHTA, CDR2 FQGNSA. The CDR3 contains 17 residues. V shed 2 bases and J 3 bases; nucleotides not matched to a gene: 6. The CDR3 nucleotides read TGTGCCAGCAGCTTAATGGGACAGGGGTTCTCTAATGAAAAACTGTTTTTT. The encoded protein is CASSLMGQGFSNEKLFF.

This clonotype was seen a handful of times. The V gene is TRBV20-1, the J gene TRBJ1-4, with D possibly matching TRBD1 (5 bases). This CDR3 comprises 12 residues. V gave up 6 bases and J gave up 8 bases, with 13 bases separating them. The V gene's germline CDR1 is DFQATT and CDR2 SNEGSKA (reference sequence). CDR3 sequence: CSAWQGGEKLFF. In DNA, the CDR3 is TGCAGTGCATGGCAGGGCGGCGAAAAACTGTTTTTT.

The J gene is TRBJ2-4, the V gene TRBV12-5, with TRBD1 identical over 10 bases. The junction had 6 bases not matched to a gene; V was cut back by 1 base and J by 9 bases. The CDR3 is 15 amino acids. Germline V CDR1 and CDR2: LGHNT, FRNRAP. The CDR3 sequence: CASGLGGTGAGIQYF. CDR3 DNA sequence: TGTGCTAGTGGTTTGGGCGGGACAGGGGCCGGCATTCAGTACTTC.

The table lists this clonotype with many counts. This sequence joins TRBV20-1 and TRBJ2-7, with TRBD2 identical over 12 bases. CDR1 and CDR2 (germline): DFQATT, SNEGSKA (reference sequence). CDR3 length equals 13 residues. Trimming at V came to 6 bases and at J to 5 bases, leaving 5 bases not matched to a gene. The CDR3 bases are TGCAGTGCCTCGACTAGCGGGAGTAACGAGCAGTACTTC. Its translation is CSASTSGSNEQYF.

V gene TRBV5-1 combines with J gene TRBJ2-7; 7 bases agree with TRBD1. Per germline, CDR1 SGHRS and CDR2 YFSETQ. The CDR3 loop spans 14 amino acids. V lost 4 bases to trimming and J lost 4 bases; unmatched junction nucleotides: 8. The CDR3 sequence is CASSPQGKGYEQYF. Written as DNA, the CDR3 is TGCGCCAGCAGCCCACAGGGGAAGGGATACGAGCAGTACTTC.

This clonotype was counted many times. J is TRBJ1-5 and V is TRBV12-3 or TRBV12-4; D remains ambiguous. Trimming removed 8 bases at V and 4 bases at J, with 12 bases between. The length of the CDR3 is 13 residues. The CDR3 DNA is TGTGCCAGCGGCCTAGCGGAGAATCAGCCCCAGCATTTT. Encoded protein: CASGLAENQPQHF.

Details on this clonotype: A junction end diverges from the germline sequence, so it may reflect a read error. The gene calls are TRBV7-6 and TRBJ2-3; the D gene could be TRBD1 or TRBD2 (5 bases each). The length of the CDR3 is 13 residues. CDR1 and CDR2 (germline): SGHVS, FNYEAQ. The CDR3 nucleotides are TGTGCCAGCAGCACCCGGGACCCAGATACGCAGTGTTTT. Its translation is CASSTRDPDTQCF.

This clonotype was detected only a few times. The chain uses TRBV18 and TRBJ2-1; TRBD2 agrees at 12 bases. This CDR3 region has 18 residues. V lost 3 bases to trimming and J lost 1 base; unmatched junction nucleotides: 7. Germline values: CDR1 KGHSH, CDR2 LQKENI. CDR3 sequence: CASSPRLAGGPSYNEQFF. CDR3 sequence (DNA): TGTGCCAGCTCACCGCGCCTAGCGGGAGGGCCGTCCTACAATGAGCAGTTCTTC.

A few counts support this clonotype. The CDR3 nucleotides are TGTGCCAGCAGCCCCCCCATCAGACAGGGTCAGAGCTACACCTTC. Amino acid sequence: CASSPPIRQGQSYTF. The rearrangement uses TRBV7-9 and TRBJ1-2; 7 bases match TRBD1. Trimming cost V 5 bases and J 9 bases; bases outside gene matches: 15. Germline assignment: CDR1 SEHNR and CDR2 FQNEAQ (reference sequence). CDR3 length equals 15 residues.